This entry lists 4 T cell receptor beta chains sequenced from one sample in a study of cytomegalovirus exposure and HLA in healthy donors. Both 60 Vbeta primers and 13 Jbeta primers went into the PCR. Libraries were prepared by immunoSEQ multiplex PCR; TCRdb keeps only in-frame clonotypes and omits some of them. The sample carries approximately 190,000 clones, around 83% recorded once. The sample taken for sequencing was PBMCs. These TCRs come from a woman younger than 35 in good health and CMV-seronegative.

The chain combines TRBV18 with TRBJ1-3; 9 bases align to TRBD1. Per the germline V gene, CDR1 is KGHSH and CDR2 is LQKENI. The CDR3 length is 21 residues. V lost 8 bases and J lost 0; bases outside the gene matches: 23. The CDR3 spells CASADRGLPRKQVHSGNTIYF. In DNA, the CDR3 is TGTGCCAGCGCGGACAGGGGCCTTCCCAGAAAGCAGGTGCACTCTGGAAACACCATATATTTT.

CDR3 protein: CASSGQSGLAGGNEQFF. The CDR3 DNA sequence: TGTGCCAGCAGTGGCCAATCGGGACTAGCGGGAGGCAATGAGCAGTTCTTC. The chain employs TRBV6-1 and TRBJ2-1, with TRBD2 matching over 15 bases. CDR3 length equals 17 residues. V lost 4 bases and J lost 6; bases outside the gene matches: 7. Germline-derived CDR1 and CDR2 are MNHNS and SASEGT.

The V and J genes are TRBV6-6 and TRBJ2-5, with 9 bases matching TRBD2. The CDR3 has 16 residues. The V gene end was trimmed by 2 bases and the J gene end by 1 base; junction bases not matched to a gene: 5. Germline-derived CDR1 and CDR2 are MNHNY and SVGAGI (reference sequence). CDR3 region: CASSYPASGAQETQYF. CDR3 sequence (DNA): TGTGCCAGCAGTTACCCGGCTAGCGGGGCCCAAGAGACCCAGTACTTC.

The chain is built from TRBV6-1 and TRBJ1-5, with TRBD1 as a possible D gene (5 bases). Per the germline V gene, CDR1 is MNHNS and CDR2 is SASEGT. The CDR3 has 16 amino acids. V gave up 1 base and J gave up 3 bases, with 13 bases separating them. The CDR3 sequence: CASSEEIRQFNQPQHF. The CDR3 region has the DNA TGTGCCAGCAGTGAAGAAATAAGACAGTTCAATCAGCCCCAGCATTTT.